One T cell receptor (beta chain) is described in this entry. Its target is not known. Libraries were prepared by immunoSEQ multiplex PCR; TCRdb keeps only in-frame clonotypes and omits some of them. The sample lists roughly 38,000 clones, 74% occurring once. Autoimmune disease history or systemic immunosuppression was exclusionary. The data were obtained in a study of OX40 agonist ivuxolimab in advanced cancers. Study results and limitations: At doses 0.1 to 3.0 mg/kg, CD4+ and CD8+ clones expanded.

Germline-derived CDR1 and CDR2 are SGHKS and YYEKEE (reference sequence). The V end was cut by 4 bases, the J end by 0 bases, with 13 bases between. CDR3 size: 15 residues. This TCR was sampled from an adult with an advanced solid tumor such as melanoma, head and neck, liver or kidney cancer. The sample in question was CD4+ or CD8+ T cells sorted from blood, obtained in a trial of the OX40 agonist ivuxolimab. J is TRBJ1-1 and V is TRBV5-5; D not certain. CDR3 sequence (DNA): TGTGCCAGCAGCGAAAAGGCAGACATGAACACTGAAGCTTTCTTT. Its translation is CASSEKADMNTEAFF.